The 19 T cell receptor beta chains reported below all come from one sample, sequenced in a study of CD8+ T cells in alopecia areata. RNA extraction was followed by reverse transcription into cDNA, which acted as the sequencing template. Sequencing used immunoSEQ multiplex PCR; TCRdb keeps in-frame clones, though not all of them. The sample records approximately 150,000 clones, 85% to 90% being singletons. This specimen was CD8+ T cells sorted from blood, taken at week 0. These receptors all come from a human donor with alopecia areata.

This clone was counted only a few times. The sample holds other DNA sequences that translate to the same CDR3. The rearrangement joins TRBV9 to TRBJ2-7; 8 bases map to TRBD1. The V segment lost 3 bases and the J segment 4 bases; nucleotides outside the gene matches: 0. There are 12 residues in the CDR3. Looked up from germline, CDR1 is SGDLS and CDR2 is YYNGEE. The CDR3 is CASSGQGYEQYF. CDR3 coding DNA: TGTGCCAGCAGCGGACAGGGGTACGAGCAGTACTTC.

J is TRBJ2-1 and V is TRBV4-1, with 9 bases identical to TRBD1. The germline V gene has CDR1 MGHRA and CDR2 YSYEKL. Trimming removed 3 bases from V and 1 base from J; junction bases left unmatched: 4. CDR3 length: 16 residues. CDR3 in DNA: TGCGCCAGCAGCCAGTGGGACAGGGAGTCCTACAATGAGCAGTTCTTC. Amino acid sequence: CASSQWDRESYNEQFF.

The chain recombines TRBV30 with TRBJ2-2, with 8 positions matching TRBD1. V shed 7 bases, J shed 1 base, and the junction held 2 bases outside the gene matches. In germline, CDR1 is GTSNPN, CDR2 SVGIG (reference sequence). The CDR3 has 13 residues. The CDR3 loop reads CAFDRGNTGELFF. Here the CDR3 DNA reads TGTGCCTTTGACAGGGGGAACACCGGGGAGCTGTTTTTT. Full variable domain (remainder filled in from reference TRBV30 and TRBJ2-2): SQTIHQWPATLVQPVGSPLSLECTVEGTSNPNLYWYRQAAGRGLQLLFYSVGIGQISSEVPQNLSASRPQDRQFILSSKKLLLSDSGFYLCAFDRGNTGELFFGEGSRLTVL.

J is TRBJ2-7 and V is TRBV5-1; unclear D gene. The CDR3 has 11 residues. V was shortened by 3 bases and J by 6 bases, with 7 bases between the two germline ends. Germline CDR1 is SGHRS and CDR2 is YFSETQ. The CDR3 protein is CASSSGLEQYF. The CDR3 coding sequence is TGCGCCAGCAGCTCGGGCCTCGAGCAGTACTTC.

The chain employs TRBV19 and TRBJ2-6; unclear D gene. The germline V gene has CDR1 LNHDA and CDR2 SQIVND (reference sequence). The V end was cut by 3 bases, the J end by 4 bases, with 7 bases between. The length of the CDR3 is 14 residues. The DNA for the CDR3 is TGTGCCAGTAGTATCCTCTCCGGGGCCAACGTCCTGACTTTC. Translation: CASSILSGANVLTF.

The chain uses TRBV11-2 and TRBJ2-2; TRBD2 aligns across 9 bases. Germline V gene data show CDR1 as SGHAT and CDR2 as FQNNGV. The CDR3 covers 14 residues. J was trimmed by 5 bases and V by 2 bases; bases with no gene match: 0. The CDR3 sequence is CASSLSGGTGELFF. As DNA, the CDR3 is TGTGCCAGCAGCTTAAGCGGGGGGACCGGGGAGCTGTTTTTT.

This chain joins TRBV6-5 and TRBJ2-5, with 7 bases aligning to TRBD1. Germline loops: CDR1 MNHEY, CDR2 SVGAGI. This CDR3 comprises 14 residues. J lost 5 bases, V lost 5 bases, and 8 bases had no gene match. This CDR3 reads CASSTRGSGETQYF. As DNA, the CDR3 is TGTGCCAGCAGTACCAGGGGGTCGGGGGAGACCCAGTACTTC.

The chain links TRBV5-1 to TRBJ2-7, with D perhaps matching TRBD1 (6 bases). V was clipped by 0 bases and J by 2 bases, with 9 bases between them. This CDR3 region has 14 residues. Germline loops: CDR1 SGHRS, CDR2 YFSETQ. The CDR3 nucleotides are TGCGCCAGCAGCTTGGGTGAGGGGGCCTACGAGCAGTACTTC. It is translated as CASSLGEGAYEQYF.

This rearrangement joins TRBV27 to TRBJ1-5; D is unclear. V was cut by 8 bases and J by 1 base, with 12 bases left in between. Germline CDR1 MNHEY, CDR2 SMNVEV (reference sequence). This CDR3 has 14 amino acids. CDR3 sequence (DNA): TGTGCCAGCGGCCTTGGGGTGAGCAATCAGCCCCAGCATTTT. Its protein product is CASGLGVSNQPQHF.

V usage is TRBV14 and J usage is TRBJ2-3; 7 bases fit TRBD2. The CDR3 consists of 13 residues. With 5 bases clipped from V and 5 bases from J, the junction kept 4 bases outside the gene matches. Germline CDR1 and CDR2: SGHDN and FVKESK. In DNA, the CDR3 is TGTGCCAGCAGCGGTCGGGAGGAAGATACGCAGTATTTT. Translation gives CASSGREEDTQYF. Drawing the rest from reference TRBV14 and TRBJ2-3, the complete variable domain is EAGVTQFPSHSVIEKGQTVTLRCDPISGHDNLYWYRRVMGKEIKFLLHFVKESKQDESGMPNNRFLAERTGGTYSTLKVQPAELEDSGVYFCASSGREEDTQYFGPGTRLTVL.

The chain carries TRBV7-9 and TRBJ2-7; TRBD1 agrees at 10 bases. The germline V gene has CDR1 SEHNR and CDR2 FQNEAQ (reference sequence). V was clipped by 5 bases and J by 1 base; unmatched bases: 5. The CDR3 covers 15 residues. The CDR3 DNA is TGTGCCAGCAGCCGACCGGACAGGGGGTCCTACGAGCAGTACTTC. It specifies CASSRPDRGSYEQYF.

The rearrangement links TRBV5-1 to TRBJ2-1; 10 bases map to TRBD2. From germline, CDR1 is SGHRS and CDR2 YFSETQ. This CDR3 has 15 residues. V dropped 1 base and J dropped 5; count of bases not matched to a gene: 3. CDR3 region: CASSLRTSGDNEQFF. The CDR3 region has the DNA TGCGCCAGCAGCTTGAGGACTAGCGGCGACAATGAGCAGTTCTTC.

This clone occurred once. The chain combines TRBV5-1 with TRBJ2-7, with D maybe TRBD2 (5 bases). The CDR3 is 13 residues long. V was clipped by 4 bases and J by 3 bases, with 11 bases between them. Germline values: CDR1 SGHRS, CDR2 YFSETQ. The DNA for the CDR3 is TGCGCCAGCAGCCCCACGGGAATCTACGAGCAGTACTTC. Protein product: CASSPTGIYEQYF. The entire variable domain, with the rest obtained from reference TRBV5-1 and TRBJ2-7, is as follows: KAGVTQTPRYLIKTRGQQVTLSCSPISGHRSVSWYQQTPGQGLQFLFEYFSETQRNKGNFPGRFSGRQFSNSRSEMNVSTLELGDSALYLCASSPTGIYEQYFGPGTRLTVT.

This rearrangement joins TRBV29-1 to TRBJ2-1, with TRBD2 matching over 9 bases. This CDR3 has 16 residues. In germline, CDR1 is SQVTM, CDR2 ANQGSEA. V lost 0 bases to trimming and J lost 6 bases; unmatched junction nucleotides: 9. The CDR3 sequence is CSVEEPTSGPLNEQFF. The CDR3 DNA reads as TGCAGCGTTGAAGAGCCCACTAGCGGGCCCCTCAATGAGCAGTTCTTC.

J is TRBJ2-1 and V is TRBV7-3; 14 bases match TRBD2. V dropped 4 bases and J dropped 8; count of bases not matched to a gene: 4. CDR1 and CDR2 (germline): SGHTA, FQGTGA. The CDR3 consists of 15 residues. The CDR3 DNA reads TGTGCCAGCAGCTCAGGGACTAGCGGGAGCGATGAGCAGTTCTTC. Protein product: CASSSGTSGSDEQFF.

V usage is TRBV9 and J usage is TRBJ2-7, with unresolved D. This CDR3 comprises 14 residues. V was shortened by 4 bases and J by 6 bases, with 17 bases between the two germline ends. Germline CDR1 is SGDLS and CDR2 is YYNGEE. The CDR3 DNA reads as TGTGCCAGCAGCCCATTGGTCCTCAGCTCCGAGCAGTACTTC. Encoded protein: CASSPLVLSSEQYF.

V gene TRBV5-5 combines with J gene TRBJ1-4; possibly TRBD1 for D (6 bases). This CDR3 has 15 amino acids. V lost 1 base and J lost 6, with 13 bases in between. Germline V CDR1 and CDR2: SGHKS, YYEKEE (reference sequence). CDR3 DNA: TGTGCCAGCAGCTTGTTTCCAGGGGAAGATGAAAAACTGTTTTTT. It specifies CASSLFPGEDEKLFF.

V gene TRBV10-3 combines with J gene TRBJ1-5; D uncertain. Germline V gene lookup returns CDR1 ENHRY and CDR2 SYGVKD. This CDR3 is 16 amino acids long. The V end was cut by 6 bases, the J end by 0 bases, with 15 bases between. Here the CDR3 reads CAIRAEGADSNQPQHF. The CDR3 nucleotides are TGTGCCATCAGGGCTGAGGGAGCCGATAGCAATCAGCCCCAGCATTTT.

This clone came up a few times. The V call is TRBV7-9, the J call TRBJ2-1; 12 positions match TRBD2. From germline, CDR1 is SEHNR and CDR2 FQNEAQ (reference sequence). J lost 2 bases, V lost 5 bases, and 4 bases had no gene match. This CDR3 is built from 16 residues. Here the CDR3 reads CASSPASGRAYNEQFF. As DNA, the CDR3 is TGTGCCAGCAGCCCAGCTAGCGGGAGGGCCTACAATGAGCAGTTCTTC.